These 19 T cell receptor beta chains were sequenced from one sample in a study of vaccination and CD4 T cells after COVID-19. For these TCRs, the target antigens are not known. Cultured CD4+ T-cell DNA underwent Oncomine TCR Beta short-read sequencing. TCRdb re-called the PCR reads through MiXCR, storing one row per CDR3 protein. The sample holds about 5,700 distinct CDR3 sequences; roughly a quarter are singletons and the top ten take around a sixth. The treatment is: roughly ten-day PBMC culture with coronavirus spike peptide pools or control peptides (ViraFEST assay). Ahead of the COVID-19 pandemic (2011-2018), the CD4+ T cells of the unexposed donor were collected. Sequences were obtained from CD4+ T cells from blood, cultured in vitro. These receptors originate from a human donor in good health.

This clonotype ranks as medium-sized. The rearrangement uses TRBV20-1 and TRBJ2-7, with D tentatively TRBD1 (6 bases). Germline lookup yields CDR1 DFQATT and CDR2 SNEGSKA (reference sequence). The ends were cut back, 5 bases at V and 4 bases at J, with 9 bases in the middle. The CDR3 is made up of 11 amino acids. The CDR3 DNA follows: TGCAGTGCTGCCGGGACATACGAGCAGTACTTC. It specifies CSAAGTYEQYF.

A note on this clonotype: A much bigger clone sits one base away, suggesting this may be a read error. V and J are TRBV27 and TRBJ1-2; a possible D gene is TRBD1 (5 bases). The CDR3 runs to 13 residues. CDR1 and CDR2 from the germline V gene are MNHEY and SMNVEV (reference sequence). The CDR3 nucleotides are TGTGCCAACAGTCTAGGACATAACTATGGCTACACCTTC. This translates into CANSLGHNYGYTF.

This clonotype is labeled as medium-sized. J is TRBJ1-2 and V is TRBV27; maybe TRBD1 (5 bases). Germline V gene sequence: CDR1 MNHEY, CDR2 SMNVEV (reference sequence). This CDR3 spans 13 amino acids. Trimming stripped 5 bases from V and 1 base from J, with 8 bases between. The CDR3 DNA reads TGTGCCAGCAGTCTAGGACATAACTATGGCTACACCTTC. Its protein product is CASSLGHNYGYTF.

This chain joins TRBV10-1 and TRBJ2-7; unclear D gene. Germline V gives CDR1 WNHNN, CDR2 SYGVQD (reference sequence). The V and J ends lost 4 bases and 1 base respectively, with 8 bases between them. The CDR3 is 13 amino acids. CDR3 region: CASSAAGSYEQYF. CDR3 coding DNA: TGCGCCAGCAGTGCGGCCGGATCCTACGAGCAGTACTTC.

The chain recombines TRBV24-1 with TRBJ2-3; the match to TRBD2 covers 8 bases. Germline lookup yields CDR1 KGHDR and CDR2 SFDVKD. With 10 bases clipped from V and 2 bases from J, the junction kept 10 bases outside the gene matches. The CDR3 loop spans 15 amino acids. CDR3 nucleotide sequence: TGTGCCACTTCGGTAGCGGGGCGGGACACAGATACGCAGTATTTT. This codes for CATSVAGRDTDTQYF.

The chain has TRBV25-1 and TRBJ2-5; the D gene could be TRBD1 or TRBD2 (5 bases each). CDR1 is MGHDK and CDR2 is SYGVNS in the germline V gene. Trimming took 4 bases from V and 0 from J, leaving 9 bases between them. The CDR3 has 14 amino acids. The CDR3 coding sequence is TGTGCCAGCAGTGTGGGGACGTACCAAGAGACCCAGTACTTC. Protein: CASSVGTYQETQYF.

The CDR3: CASMATMDRGRLNQPQHF. DNA for the CDR3: TGTGCCAGCATGGCCACTATGGACAGGGGGCGGTTGAATCAGCCCCAGCATTTT. This sequence joins TRBV6-1 and TRBJ1-5; 11 nucleotides line up with TRBD1. Looked up from germline, CDR1 is MNHNS and CDR2 is SASEGT. There are 18 residues in the CDR3. J was trimmed by 4 bases and V by 7 bases; bases with no gene match: 15.

This clonotype appeared a few times. The chain employs TRBV15 and TRBJ1-1, with TRBD1 matching 10 bases. The germline CDR1 and CDR2 sequences are LNHNV and YYDKDF (reference sequence). The length of the CDR3 is 17 residues. Germline trimming cut 4 bases from V and 6 bases from J; bases unmatched to any gene: 14. CDR3 sequence reads: CATSNPGQGSLRPEAFF. The DNA for the CDR3 is TGTGCCACCAGCAATCCGGGACAGGGGTCTCTGAGGCCTGAAGCTTTCTTT.

The V call is TRBV19, the J call TRBJ1-5; no clear D gene. The CDR3 totals 14 residues. The germline gives CDR1 LNHDA, CDR2 SQIVND (reference sequence). Trimming removed 6 bases at V and 0 bases at J, with 9 bases between. CDR3 in amino acids: CASSVGYSNQPQHF. The CDR3 DNA reads as TGTGCCAGTAGCGTGGGGTATAGCAATCAGCCCCAGCATTTT.

The chain links TRBV19 to TRBJ1-1; a possible D gene is TRBD1 (5 bases). V lost 7 bases, J lost 0 bases, and 15 bases lay in between. The CDR3 sequence is 15 residues long. The V gene's germline CDR1 is LNHDA and CDR2 SQIVND (reference sequence). The CDR3 is CASIGAPFMNTEAFF. CDR3 DNA: TGTGCCAGTATCGGGGCGCCCTTTATGAACACTGAAGCTTTCTTT. The whole variable domain, remainder taken from reference TRBV19 and TRBJ1-1, is DGGITQSPKYLFRKEGQNVTLSCEQNLNHDAMYWYRQDPGQGLRLIYYSQIVNDFQKGDIAEGYSVSREKKESFPLTVTSAQKNPTAFYLCASIGAPFMNTEAFFGQGTRLTVV.

The rearrangement joins TRBV29-1 to TRBJ2-1; D may correspond to TRBD1 or TRBD2 (5 bases each). Germline values: CDR1 SQVTM, CDR2 ANQGSEA. The CDR3 is made up of 15 amino acids. The V and J ends lost 2 bases and 4 bases respectively, with 15 bases between them. CDR3 region: CSVESRDGAYNEQFF. DNA for the CDR3: TGCAGCGTTGAATCCCGGGACGGGGCTTACAATGAGCAGTTCTTC.

V usage is TRBV6-5 and J usage is TRBJ1-2, with D hard to call. Between the trimmed V and J ends, which lost 2 bases and 4 bases, there was a span of 17 bases. The CDR3 has 16 amino acids. Germline-derived CDR1 and CDR2 are MNHEY and SVGAGI. For the CDR3, the DNA is TGTGCCAGCAGTTACAGTTCCGGCGAAACTATCTATGGCTACACCTTC. Translated: CASSYSSGETIYGYTF.

In regard to this clonotype: Mismatch with germline at one junction end may stem from a read error. The V gene is TRBV7-6, the J gene TRBJ2-3; D might be TRBD1 or TRBD2, each matching 6 bases. The CDR3 is 17 amino acids. Germline V gene sequence: CDR1 SGHVS, CDR2 FNYEAQ. Here the CDR3 reads CAGSFTGAREYTDTQYF. CDR3 DNA sequence: TGTGCCGGCAGCTTCACGGGGGCCAGAGAATACACAGATACGCAGTATTTT.

The chain couples TRBV12-3 or TRBV12-4 to TRBJ1-6; TRBD1 is a possible D gene (5 bases). Trimming pared 6 bases from V and 10 bases from J, leaving 19 bases between. CDR3 length: 15 amino acids. CDR3 loop: CASSLRGAEKSPLHF. For the CDR3, the DNA is TGTGCCAGCAGCCTCCGAGGGGCAGAGAAGTCACCCCTCCACTTT.

The rearrangement uses TRBV9 and TRBJ2-5; D call uncertain. V was trimmed by 0 bases and J by 3 bases, leaving 6 bases between them. Germline V gene lookup returns CDR1 SGDLS and CDR2 YYNGEE. There are 13 residues in the CDR3. The CDR3 DNA is TGTGCCAGCAGCGTAGGGATTAAAGAGACCCAGTACTTC. It is translated as CASSVGIKETQYF.

This chain links TRBV25-1 with TRBJ2-3, with 9 bases matching TRBD2. Trimming cost V 8 bases and J 0 bases; bases outside gene matches: 18. In germline, CDR1 is MGHDK, CDR2 SYGVNS. The length of the CDR3 is 19 residues. The CDR3 bases are TGTGCCAGCTCCGAGGCCCAGCGGGGGGTTGGTACTAGCACAGATACGCAGTATTTT. The encoded protein is CASSEAQRGVGTSTDTQYF.

In its sample, this clonotype was seen a few times. The V and J genes are TRBV6-5 and TRBJ1-2, with D uncertain. CDR1 is MNHEY, CDR2 SVGAGI, per germline. This CDR3 is built from 13 residues. V was clipped by 2 bases and J by 4 bases, with 8 bases between them. The CDR3 protein is CASSYSRFYGYTF. For the CDR3, the DNA is TGTGCCAGCAGTTACAGTCGCTTCTATGGCTACACCTTC.

On this clonotype itself: Germline is not matched at one junction end, which may reflect a read error. This rearrangement joins TRBV7-6 to TRBJ2-7; D is unresolved. Germline V CDR1 and CDR2: SGHVS, FNYEAQ. The CDR3 is 13 residues long. CDR3 sequence reads: CDSSLGPNYEQYF. As DNA, the CDR3 is TGTGACAGCAGCTTAGGACCGAACTACGAGCAGTACTTC.

This clonotype was seen only a few times. This chain joins TRBV10-1 and TRBJ2-1; 10 bases fit TRBD2. The V and J ends lost 8 bases and 7 bases, in that order; junction bases with no gene match: 11. Germline CDR1 is WNHNN and CDR2 is SYGVQD (reference sequence). This CDR3 is 15 amino acids long. CDR3 DNA: TGCGCCAGCTACTCCGGACTAGCGGTTGCAAATGAGCAGTTCTTC. Protein sequence: CASYSGLAVANEQFF.